This T cell receptor (beta chain) originates from a study of shared clonotypes between healthy human individuals. Study observations and caveats: Genetic and exposure-history diversity was limited by the small donor number.

Deep was the level at which the assay was run. Repertoires were generated with immunoSEQ multiplex PCR, while TCRdb's copy carries only in-frame clones and drops some. The repertoire has some 1,900,000 clones, approximately 94% of them found once; the top ten carry approximately 1%. Terminally differentiated effector memory CD45RA+ cells were excluded by CCR7 positive selection of CD45RO-negative cells. Trimming cost V 2 bases and J 0 bases; bases outside gene matches: 6. This CDR3 is built from 18 residues. The germline CDR1 and CDR2 sequences are GTSNPN and SVGIG (reference sequence). Concerning this clone itself: Its antigen is not identified.

Source material: naive CD8+ T cells sorted from blood. The chain employs TRBV30 and TRBJ2-3, with TRBD2 matching over 15 bases. The receptor's source is a man younger than 35 in good health. CDR3 coding DNA: TGTGCCTGGAGTCCGGGGACTAGCGGGGGGCCTAGCACAGATACGCAGTATTTT. The encoded protein is CAWSPGTSGGPSTDTQYF. Supplemented by reference TRBV30 and TRBJ2-3, the full variable domain reads SQTIHQWPATLVQPVGSPLSLECTVEGTSNPNLYWYRQAAGRGLQLLFYSVGIGQISSEVPQNLSASRPQDRQFILSSKKLLLSDSGFYLCAWSPGTSGGPSTDTQYFGPGTRLTVL.